This T cell receptor beta chain was identified in a study of blood T cell repertoires in COVID-19. Study-level background: Samples representing acute and convalescent COVID-19 were sourced from the United States, Italy and Spain. PBMCs, B-cell-depleted T cells, or T cells were the source of the cDNA or gDNA that made up the material.

Per the authors' pipeline: Quantification of nucleated cells was approximated via reference gene primer amplification. Produced via immunoSEQ multiplex PCR; TCRdb's table is partial and in-frame only. The D gene and trimming were derived from the DNA, and the V and J assignments and clone size from that table. There are over 200,000 clones in the sample; about four fifths occur only once, and roughly 7% lies in the top ten. The germline gives CDR1 SGDLS, CDR2 YYNGEE. Deletions cut 0 bases from V and 6 bases from J, with 9 bases between. This CDR3 has 14 amino acids. Seattle-derived patients entered the study during active infection and were followed longitudinally.

V usage is TRBV9 and J usage is TRBJ1-4, with D perhaps TRBD1 (5 bases). The sequence was obtained from a woman older than 75 with COVID-19, enrolled during active disease. What was sequenced was peripheral blood. In DNA, the CDR3 is TGTGCCAGCAGCGTAGGCCCAGGGCATGAAAAACTGTTTTTT. Protein sequence: CASSVGPGHEKLFF.